This T cell receptor beta chain appears in the sequencing data of a study of T cell responses to AZD1222 COVID-19 vaccine. Worth noting for this clone: Its antigen is as yet unknown.

Sequencing was performed with immunoSEQ multiplex PCR; in TCRdb, only in-frame clones are kept and a portion is missing. The sample holds more than 150,000 clones, around 89% seen once. CDR1 is SGDLS, CDR2 YYNGEE, per germline. The CDR3 covers 15 residues. Deletions cut 2 bases from V and 2 bases from J, with 14 bases between. Notes on the study in general: Baseline seropositivity occurred in only six AZD1222 recipients.

This chain uses TRBV9 with TRBJ2-7; D perhaps matches TRBD2 (5 bases). The input for sequencing was peripheral blood, taken on day 0 of AZD1222 vaccination. The receptor comes from an adult in good health. CDR3 bases: TGTGCCAGCAGCGTGAGAGCGGATCAAACCTACGAGCAGTACTTC. Protein: CASSVRADQTYEQYF.